This TCR beta chain was profiled in a study of regulatory T cells in long-lasting Graves disease. Trimming took 2 bases from V and 4 from J, leaving 15 bases between them. CDR1 is MDHEN, CDR2 SYDVKM, per germline. The CDR3 sequence is 15 residues long. To make TCR beta libraries, researchers used iRepertoire HTBI primers and Arm-PCR of CDR3 regions. In TCRdb, the multiplex PCR reads were re-called with MiXCR into one record per CDR3 protein. The sample contains roughly 360,000 distinct CDR3 sequences, over 9.5% of which appear only once. Time point meaning: newly diagnosed GD, antithyroid drugs for less than 3 months. PBMCs were the source of the RNA used for TCR sequencing. The diagnosis of Graves' disease used American Thyroid Association guidelines. Patients came through an endocrinology department, and that department was in Xi'an, China. This clonotype was observed many times. These data also featured in a second study, about T cells in Graves' hyperthyroidism and ophthalmopathy. That report notes: In the blood, most expanded thyroid clonotypes above 0.001 appeared as well.

The chain employs TRBV28 and TRBJ2-7; D unclear. Sequenced here: peripheral blood mononuclear cells (PBMCs), sampled at new diagnosis, from a patient treated with antithyroid drugs. This sequence originates from a young woman with Graves disease. CDR3 loop: CASSLRLDLSYEQYF. The CDR3 nucleotides are TGTGCCAGCAGTTTACGACTTGACCTGAGTTACGAGCAGTACTTC.